Below, 27 T cell receptor beta chains from the same sample are listed, as sequenced in a study of blood T cells in healthy people across ages. Primed by a sample-barcoded 5' primer and a J-beta primer mix, a second PCR proceeded for about 7 to 11 cycles. MiXCR was run by TCRdb on the 5' RACE reads, yielding one entry per CDR3 protein. The data hold about 580,000 distinct CDR3 sequences, with around half observed a single time. Sequencing was done on a sample of blood. The source of these receptors is an elderly man in good health.

The V and J genes are TRBV2 and TRBJ2-4; TRBD1 matches at 8 bases. Near its end, the DNA agrees better with TRBJ2-7, so the J call may be wrong. The CDR3 loop spans 14 amino acids. CDR1 SNHLY and CDR2 FYNNEI come from the germline V gene. CDR3 residues: CASSQDRGDYEQYF. The DNA for the CDR3 is TGTGCCAGCAGCCAAGACAGGGGTGATTACGAGCAGTACTTC.

In this sample, this clonotype turned up a few times. CDR3 coding DNA: TGTGCCAGCAGCTTAAGGACTAGCGGGAGGGCCCGGGAGCAGTTCTTC. It specifies CASSLRTSGRAREQFF. The V call is TRBV7-2, the J call TRBJ2-1, with TRBD2 matching over 15 bases. CDR3 length: 16 amino acids. Germline V CDR1 and CDR2: SGHTA, FQGNSA. V was pared by 2 bases and J by 10 bases, with 6 bases of the junction left unmatched.

The CDR3 here is CATSRDFRQQFF. The CDR3 bases are TGTGCCACCAGCAGAGATTTTAGACAGCAGTTCTTC. The chain carries TRBV15 and TRBJ2-1; D unclear. V was shortened by 0 bases and J by 11 bases, with 8 bases between the two germline ends. The CDR3 runs 12 residues. Per germline, CDR1 LNHNV and CDR2 YYDKDF (reference sequence).

The V gene is TRBV29-1, the J gene TRBJ1-4; TRBD1 matches at 9 bases. The V segment lost 4 bases and the J segment 8 bases; nucleotides outside the gene matches: 8. This CDR3 region has 14 residues. The V gene's germline CDR1 is SQVTM and CDR2 ANQGSEA. This chain's CDR3 is CSVGATGGIEKLFF. The CDR3 region has the DNA TGCAGCGTTGGTGCGACAGGGGGAATCGAAAAACTGTTTTTT.

This clonotype occurred a few times. The CDR3: CASSHQSRTNYGYTF. CDR3 bases: TGTGCCAGCAGCCACCAATCACGGACTAACTATGGCTACACCTTC. The chain carries TRBV7-2 and TRBJ1-2; D gene unclear. The germline V gene has CDR1 SGHTA and CDR2 FQGNSA. Deletions cut 5 bases from V and 0 bases from J, with 13 bases between. The CDR3 runs 15 residues.

This clonotype was seen once. A much larger clone lies a single base off, so this may be a read error. The CDR3 region is CASGEDTQYF. The CDR3, as DNA: TGTGCCAGCGGGGAGGATACGCAGTATTTT. The chain has TRBV6-6 and TRBJ2-3, with D perhaps matching TRBD2 (5 bases). Trimming took off 8 bases at V and 6 bases at J, with 6 bases between the two ends. This CDR3 has 10 amino acids. CDR1 is MNHNY, CDR2 SVGAGI, per germline (reference sequence).

This clonotype was counted only a few times. CDR3 amino acids: CSLRSSGGKNEQFF. The DNA of the CDR3 is TGCAGTCTTCGCTCTAGCGGGGGTAAAAATGAGCAGTTCTTC. The V call is TRBV20-1, the J call TRBJ2-1; 10 bases align to TRBD2. Losses at the gene ends were 8 bases for V and 7 bases for J; bases not matched to a gene: 11. The CDR3 spans 14 residues. Germline lookup yields CDR1 DFQATT and CDR2 SNEGSKA (reference sequence).

The chain recombines TRBV7-2 with TRBJ2-5; 8 nucleotides align to TRBD2. Germline V gives CDR1 SGHTA, CDR2 FQGNSA. The length of the CDR3 is 13 residues. The V gene end was trimmed by 6 bases and the J gene end by 5 bases; junction bases not matched to a gene: 5. The CDR3 protein is CASRKGLVETQYF. DNA for the CDR3: TGTGCCAGCAGGAAGGGACTAGTGGAGACCCAGTACTTC.

V and J are TRBV5-1 and TRBJ2-5, with D possibly being TRBD2 (7 bases). Germline CDR1 is SGHRS and CDR2 is YFSETQ. There are 17 residues in the CDR3. The V end was cut by 4 bases, the J end by 3 bases, with 22 bases between. This CDR3 is CASSPLGFGGREETQYF. CDR3 bases: TGCGCCAGCAGCCCACTCGGGTTCGGGGGGCGCGAAGAGACCCAGTACTTC. Based on the CDR3 plus reference TRBV5-1 and TRBJ2-5, the full variable domain is KAGVTQTPRYLIKTRGQQVTLSCSPISGHRSVSWYQQTPGQGLQFLFEYFSETQRNKGNFPGRFSGRQFSNSRSEMNVSTLELGDSALYLCASSPLGFGGREETQYFGPGTRLLVL.

V and J are TRBV29-1 and TRBJ1-5; D may be TRBD1 (5 bases). With 3 bases removed from V and 11 bases from J, the gap between germline ends came to 11 bases. Germline V gives CDR1 SQVTM, CDR2 ANQGSEA. The CDR3 runs to 11 residues. The DNA of the CDR3 is TGCAGCGTTGATGAAGGGGCGGCCCAGCATTTT. This gives the protein CSVDEGAAQHF.

This rearrangement joins TRBV11-1 to TRBJ2-5; 7 bases align to TRBD2. With V trimmed by 6 bases and J by 4 bases, 11 bases remained unmatched. Germline V gene data show CDR1 as SGHAT and CDR2 as FQDESV (reference sequence). There are 15 residues in the CDR3. This CDR3 is CASRNPLAFGETQYF. CDR3 DNA sequence: TGTGCCAGCAGGAACCCACTAGCGTTTGGAGAGACCCAGTACTTC. The full variable domain, in which reference TRBV11-1 and TRBJ2-5 provide the parts outside the CDR3, is EAEVAQSPRYKITEKSQAVAFWCDPISGHATLYWYRQILGQGPELLVQFQDESVVDDSQLPKDRFSAERLKGVDSTLKIQPAELGDSAMYLCASRNPLAFGETQYFGPGTRLLVL.

The table lists this clonotype with a count of one. The V and J genes are TRBV4-1 and TRBJ2-2; weak D call: TRBD1 (6 bases). V dropped 0 bases and J dropped 7 bases, with 12 bases sitting between them. The CDR3 totals 15 residues. CDR1 MGHRA and CDR2 YSYEKL come from the germline V gene. CDR3 in amino acids: CASSQETGSGGELFF. CDR3 bases: TGCGCCAGCAGCCAAGAAACAGGGTCGGGCGGGGAGCTGTTTTTT.

The chain combines TRBV11-3 with TRBJ2-1; no clear D gene. Trimming removed 3 bases from V and 5 bases from J, with 14 bases in between. Germline V gene lookup returns CDR1 SGHNT and CDR2 YENEEA. CDR3 length: 15 residues. The CDR3, as DNA: TGTGCCAGCAGCTTGGGGTCTACTCCGCACAATGAGCAGTTCTTC. This gives the protein CASSLGSTPHNEQFF.

The gene calls are TRBV7-8 and TRBJ2-5, with a possible D match to TRBD2 (6 bases). V lost 2 bases, J lost 1 base, and 14 bases lay in between. The CDR3 has 16 amino acids. Germline V lookup: CDR1 SGHVS, CDR2 FQNEAQ. CDR3 DNA: TGTGCCAGCAGCTTATCCGGAGGGTTAGGCCAAGAGACCCAGTACTTC. This encodes CASSLSGGLGQETQYF. Full variable domain (rest looked up from reference TRBV7-8 and TRBJ2-5): GAGVSQSPRYKVAKRGQDVALRCDPISGHVSLFWYQQALGQGPEFLTYFQNEAQLDKSGLPSDRFFAERPEGSVSTLKIQRTQQEDSAVYLCASSLSGGLGQETQYFGPGTRLLVL.

This clonotype has more than one count but fewer than ten. V is TRBV20-1 and J is TRBJ2-5; D possibly uses TRBD1 or TRBD2 (5 bases each). The CDR3 has 14 amino acids. Trimming removed 1 base from V and 5 bases from J, with 14 bases in between. Germline V gene sequence: CDR1 DFQATT, CDR2 SNEGSKA (reference sequence). The CDR3 DNA is TGCAGTGCTAGAGCCCCGGGGCTAGGGGAGACCCAGTACTTC. Protein: CSARAPGLGETQYF.

In its sample, this clonotype was seen many times. The V call is TRBV29-1, the J call TRBJ2-4; D is possibly TRBD1 (5 bases). CDR3 length equals 14 residues. The ends were cut back, 0 bases at V and 4 bases at J, with 10 bases in the middle. CDR1 and CDR2 from the germline V gene are SQVTM and ANQGSEA. The CDR3 sequence: CSVEDRDLKNIQYF. The DNA for the CDR3 is TGCAGCGTTGAAGACAGGGATTTAAAAAACATTCAGTACTTC. The full variable domain, with the rest looked up from reference TRBV29-1 and TRBJ2-4, is SAVISQKPSRDICQRGTSLTIQCQVDSQVTMMFWYRQQPGQSLTLIATANQGSEATYESGFVIDKFPISRPNLTFSTLTVSNMSPEDSSIYLCSVEDRDLKNIQYFGAGTRLSVL.

The V call is TRBV7-2, the J call TRBJ1-2, with TRBD1 matching 10 bases. Germline trimming cut 5 bases from V and 4 bases from J; bases unmatched to any gene: 7. This CDR3 region has 15 residues. Germline loops: CDR1 SGHTA, CDR2 FQGNSA. CDR3 region: CASSTRTGGSYGYTF. Here the CDR3 DNA reads TGTGCCAGCAGCACACGGACAGGGGGGTCCTATGGCTACACCTTC.

This chain links TRBV7-2 with TRBJ2-3, with TRBD2 matching over 14 bases. This CDR3 comprises 16 residues. CDR1 is SGHTA, CDR2 FQGNSA, per germline. V shed 2 bases and J 5 bases; nucleotides not matched to a gene: 3. The CDR3 bases are TGTGCCAGCAGCTTAAGGACTAGCGGGGGGCGAGATACGCAGTATTTT. It specifies CASSLRTSGGRDTQYF.

The chain couples TRBV28 to TRBJ2-3; unclear D gene. V was trimmed by 5 bases and J by 4 bases, leaving 13 bases between them. This CDR3 spans 14 amino acids. In germline, CDR1 is MDHEN, CDR2 SYDVKM. Here the CDR3 reads CASSTRWASDTQYF. CDR3 nucleotide sequence: TGTGCCAGCAGTACTCGGTGGGCGTCAGATACGCAGTATTTT.

This clonotype was detected only once. J is TRBJ1-4 and V is TRBV7-9; D not resolved. The CDR3 covers 15 residues. The germline V gene has CDR1 SEHNR and CDR2 FQNEAQ (reference sequence). Trimming took off 5 bases at V and 10 bases at J, with 20 bases between the two ends. CDR3 sequence reads: CASSPLKEPYPKLFF. The DNA of the CDR3 is TGTGCCAGCAGCCCCCTGAAGGAGCCCTATCCAAAACTGTTTTTT.

The chain recombines TRBV7-2 with TRBJ1-6; no definite D call. Germline values: CDR1 SGHTA, CDR2 FQGNSA. V lost 0 bases and J lost 9, with 12 bases in between. This CDR3 is built from 15 residues. The CDR3 reads CASSLAGGDRSPLHF. As DNA, the CDR3 is TGTGCCAGCAGCTTAGCGGGCGGGGATCGTTCACCCCTCCACTTT.

V usage is TRBV28 and J usage is TRBJ1-1; 8 bases match TRBD1. CDR1 MDHEN and CDR2 SYDVKM come from the germline V gene. V lost 6 bases, J lost 3 bases, and 12 bases stayed unmatched. This CDR3 region has 16 residues. The CDR3 DNA sequence: TGTGCCAGCAGCCCAAACCAGGGGGCTGCGTACACTGAAGCTTTCTTT. Amino acid sequence: CASSPNQGAAYTEAFF.

This clonotype was seen a handful of times. V usage is TRBV20-1 and J usage is TRBJ1-2; D is uncertain. V lost 5 bases and J 8 bases, leaving 18 bases between the germline ends. The CDR3 length is 13 residues. Germline V gene data show CDR1 as DFQATT and CDR2 as SNEGSKA (reference sequence). CDR3 DNA: TGCAGTGCTGGCGGACGGCCGATGGGAGGCTACACCTTC. It codes for CSAGGRPMGGYTF.

This clonotype was recorded only once. CDR3 in DNA: TGTGCCACCAGTGACCTTAGCTGGAATGAGCAGTACTTC. This encodes CATSDLSWNEQYF. The rearrangement uses TRBV24-1 and TRBJ2-1; D uncertain. The J call may be in error: the DNA end matches TRBJ2-7 better. The CDR3 loop spans 13 amino acids. Germline-derived CDR1 and CDR2 are KGHDR and SFDVKD.

This clonotype has more than one count but fewer than ten. The rearrangement links TRBV7-6 to TRBJ2-3, with a possible D match to TRBD2 (6 bases). Germline-derived CDR1 and CDR2 are SGHVS and FNYEAQ. Trimming pared 4 bases from V and 0 bases from J, leaving 26 bases between. The CDR3 runs to 20 residues. CDR3 residues: CASSSLKTRPISGSTDTQYF. The CDR3 DNA is TGTGCCAGCAGCTCCCTCAAGACTAGACCCATATCCGGTAGCACAGATACGCAGTATTTT.

V usage is TRBV20-1 and J usage is TRBJ2-5, with D uncertain. Between the trimmed V and J ends, which lost 3 bases and 5 bases, there was a span of 7 bases. The CDR3 covers 11 residues. The V gene's germline CDR1 is DFQATT and CDR2 SNEGSKA (reference sequence). The chain's CDR3 is CSARAAETQYF. CDR3 nucleotide sequence: TGCAGTGCTAGGGCGGCGGAGACCCAGTACTTC.

The rearrangement joins TRBV6-4 to TRBJ2-1; D unclear. Looked up from germline, CDR1 is MRHNA and CDR2 is SNTAGT. V lost 8 bases and J lost 0, with 14 bases in between. CDR3 size: 15 residues. The CDR3 DNA sequence: TGTGCCAGCGGCCCCTTAACGAGCTCCTACAATGAGCAGTTCTTC. This gives the protein CASGPLTSSYNEQFF.